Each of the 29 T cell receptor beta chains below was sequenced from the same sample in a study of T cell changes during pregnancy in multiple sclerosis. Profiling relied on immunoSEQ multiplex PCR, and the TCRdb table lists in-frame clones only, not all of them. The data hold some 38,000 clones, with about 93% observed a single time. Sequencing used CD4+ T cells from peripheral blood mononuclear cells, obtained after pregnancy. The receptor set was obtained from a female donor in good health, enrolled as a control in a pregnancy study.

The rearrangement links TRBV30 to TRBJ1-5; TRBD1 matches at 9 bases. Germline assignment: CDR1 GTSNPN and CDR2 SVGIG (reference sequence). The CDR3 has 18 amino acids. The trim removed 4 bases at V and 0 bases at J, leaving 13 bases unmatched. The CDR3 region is CAWKGGQGGRYSNQPQHF. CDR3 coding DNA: TGTGCCTGGAAAGGGGGACAGGGAGGGCGGTATAGCAATCAGCCCCAGCATTTT.

CDR3 DNA sequence: TGTGCCAGCAGTTTCGGACAGTCGAACACTGAAGCTTTCTTT. Amino acids: CASSFGQSNTEAFF. The chain is built from TRBV6-6 and TRBJ1-1; the D gene is possibly TRBD1 (6 bases). Trimming pared 4 bases from V and 1 base from J, leaving 10 bases between. Germline V lookup: CDR1 MNHNY, CDR2 SVGAGI (reference sequence). The length of the CDR3 is 14 residues.

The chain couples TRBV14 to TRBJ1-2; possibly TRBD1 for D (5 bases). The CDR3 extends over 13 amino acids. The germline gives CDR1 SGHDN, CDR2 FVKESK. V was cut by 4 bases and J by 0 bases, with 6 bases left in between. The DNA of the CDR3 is TGTGCCAGCAGCCCGGGGGCTAACTATGGCTACACCTTC. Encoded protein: CASSPGANYGYTF.

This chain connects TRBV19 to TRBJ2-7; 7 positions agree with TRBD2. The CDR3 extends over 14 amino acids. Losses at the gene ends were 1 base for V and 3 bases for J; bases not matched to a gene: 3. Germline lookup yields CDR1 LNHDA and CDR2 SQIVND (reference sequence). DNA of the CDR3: TGTGCCAGTAGTATAGCCGGCGGGGGCTACGAGCAGTACTTC. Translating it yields CASSIAGGGYEQYF.

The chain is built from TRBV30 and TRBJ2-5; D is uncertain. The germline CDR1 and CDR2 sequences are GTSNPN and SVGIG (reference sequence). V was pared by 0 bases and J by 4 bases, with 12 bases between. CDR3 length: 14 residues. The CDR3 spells CAWSVLGSPETQYF. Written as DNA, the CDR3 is TGTGCCTGGAGTGTACTGGGTAGCCCAGAGACCCAGTACTTC.

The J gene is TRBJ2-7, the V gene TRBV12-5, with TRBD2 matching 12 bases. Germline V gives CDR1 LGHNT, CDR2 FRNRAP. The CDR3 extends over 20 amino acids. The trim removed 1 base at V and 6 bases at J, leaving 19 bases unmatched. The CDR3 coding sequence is TGTGCTAGTGGTTTGGCGAGATTAACCGGGACTAGCGGGCCCCTTGGCGAGCAGTACTTC. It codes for CASGLARLTGTSGPLGEQYF.

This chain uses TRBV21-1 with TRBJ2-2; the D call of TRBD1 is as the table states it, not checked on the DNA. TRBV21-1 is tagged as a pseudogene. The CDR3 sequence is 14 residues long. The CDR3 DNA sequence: TGTGCCAGCAGCAAAGTGGGACACTCCGGGGAGCTGTTTTTT. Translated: CASSKVGHSGELFF.

CDR3 nucleotide sequence: TGTGCCAGCAGAATCGGACAGGGGGCTCAGTCTGAAGCTTTCTTT. Protein: CASRIGQGAQSEAFF. V is TRBV14 and J is TRBJ1-1; 11 bases agree with TRBD1. The CDR3 runs to 15 residues. V trimming: 6 bases; J trimming: 6 bases; junction bases outside the gene matches: 9. The germline CDR1 and CDR2 sequences are SGHDN and FVKESK.

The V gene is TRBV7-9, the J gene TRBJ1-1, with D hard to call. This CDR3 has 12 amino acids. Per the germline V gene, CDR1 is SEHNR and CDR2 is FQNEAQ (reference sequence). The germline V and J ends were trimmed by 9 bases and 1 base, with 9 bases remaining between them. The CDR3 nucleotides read TGTGCCAGTCGATCAGGGAACACTGAAGCTTTCTTT. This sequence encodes CASRSGNTEAFF.

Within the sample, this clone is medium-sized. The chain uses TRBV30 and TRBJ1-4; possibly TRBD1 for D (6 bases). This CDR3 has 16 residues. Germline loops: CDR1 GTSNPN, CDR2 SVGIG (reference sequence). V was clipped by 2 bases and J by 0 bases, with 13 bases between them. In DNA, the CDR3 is TGTGCCTGGAGTTTTCGGACAGTCGCAACTAATGAAAAACTGTTTTTT. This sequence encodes CAWSFRTVATNEKLFF.

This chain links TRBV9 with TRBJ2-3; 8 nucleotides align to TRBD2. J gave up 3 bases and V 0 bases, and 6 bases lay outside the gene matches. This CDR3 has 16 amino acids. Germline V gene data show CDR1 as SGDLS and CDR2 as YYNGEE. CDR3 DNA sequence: TGTGCCAGCAGCGTAGAAGGCGGGGGGCCTACAGATACGCAGTATTTT. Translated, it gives CASSVEGGGPTDTQYF.

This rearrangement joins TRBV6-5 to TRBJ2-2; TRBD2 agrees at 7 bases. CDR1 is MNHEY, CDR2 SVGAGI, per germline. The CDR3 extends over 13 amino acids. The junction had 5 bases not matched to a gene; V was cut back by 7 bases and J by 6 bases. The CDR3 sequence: CASTGGRAGELFF. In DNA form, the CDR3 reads TGTGCCAGCACCGGGGGGAGGGCCGGGGAGCTGTTTTTT.

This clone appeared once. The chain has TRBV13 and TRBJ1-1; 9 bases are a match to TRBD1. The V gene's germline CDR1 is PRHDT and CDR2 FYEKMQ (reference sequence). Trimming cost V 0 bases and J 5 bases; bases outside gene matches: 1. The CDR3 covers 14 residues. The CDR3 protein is CASSLGDRGTEAFF. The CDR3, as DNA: TGTGCCAGCAGCTTAGGCGACAGGGGGACTGAAGCTTTCTTT.

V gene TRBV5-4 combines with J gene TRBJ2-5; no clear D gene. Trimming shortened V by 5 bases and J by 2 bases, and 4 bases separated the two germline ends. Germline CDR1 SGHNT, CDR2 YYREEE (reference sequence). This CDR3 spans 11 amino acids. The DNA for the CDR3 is TGTGCCAGCAGACTACAAGAGACCCAGTACTTC. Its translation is CASRLQETQYF.

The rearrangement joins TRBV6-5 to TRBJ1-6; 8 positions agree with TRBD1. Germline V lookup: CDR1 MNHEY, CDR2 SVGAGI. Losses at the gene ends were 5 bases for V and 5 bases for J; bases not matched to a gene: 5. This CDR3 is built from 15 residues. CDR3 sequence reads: CASSLDRGDNSPLHF. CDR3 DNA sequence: TGTGCCAGCAGTCTCGACAGGGGAGATAATTCACCCCTCCACTTT.

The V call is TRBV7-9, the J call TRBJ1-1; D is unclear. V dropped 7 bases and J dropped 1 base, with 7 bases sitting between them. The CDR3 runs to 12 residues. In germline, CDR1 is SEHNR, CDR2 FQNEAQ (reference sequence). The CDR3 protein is CASTPENTEAFF. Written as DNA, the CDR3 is TGTGCCAGCACCCCAGAGAACACTGAAGCTTTCTTT.

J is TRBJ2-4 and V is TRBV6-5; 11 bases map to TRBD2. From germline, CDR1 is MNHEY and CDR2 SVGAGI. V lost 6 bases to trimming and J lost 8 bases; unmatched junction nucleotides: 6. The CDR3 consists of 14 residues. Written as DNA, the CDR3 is TGTGCCAGCAGGGCTACTAGCGGGAGAGACATTCAGTACTTC. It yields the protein CASRATSGRDIQYF.

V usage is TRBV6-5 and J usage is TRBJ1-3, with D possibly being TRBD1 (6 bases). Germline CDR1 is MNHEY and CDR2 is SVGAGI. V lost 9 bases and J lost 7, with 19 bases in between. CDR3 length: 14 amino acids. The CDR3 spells CARNLQGFRNTIYF. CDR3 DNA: TGTGCCAGGAACTTACAGGGATTCCGGAACACCATATATTTT.

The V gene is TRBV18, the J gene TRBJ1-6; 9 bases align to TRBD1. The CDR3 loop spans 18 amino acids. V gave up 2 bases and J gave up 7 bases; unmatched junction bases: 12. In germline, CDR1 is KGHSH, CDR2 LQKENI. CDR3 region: CASSPKVQGTGRNSPLHF. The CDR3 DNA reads TGTGCCAGCTCACCAAAAGTACAGGGGACAGGGCGAAATTCACCCCTCCACTTT.

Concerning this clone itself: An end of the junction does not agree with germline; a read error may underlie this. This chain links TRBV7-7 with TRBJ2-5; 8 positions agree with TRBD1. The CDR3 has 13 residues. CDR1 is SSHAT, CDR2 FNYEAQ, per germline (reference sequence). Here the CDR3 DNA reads TGTGCTAGCAGCTCGACAGGGGCAGAGACCCAGTACTTC. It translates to CASSSTGAETQYF.

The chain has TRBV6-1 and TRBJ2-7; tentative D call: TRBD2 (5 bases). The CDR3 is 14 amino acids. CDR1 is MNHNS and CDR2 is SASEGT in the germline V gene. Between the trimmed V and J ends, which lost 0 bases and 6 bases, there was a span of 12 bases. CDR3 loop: CASSEAPGNPEQYF. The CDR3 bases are TGTGCCAGCAGTGAAGCTCCCGGGAATCCCGAGCAGTACTTC.

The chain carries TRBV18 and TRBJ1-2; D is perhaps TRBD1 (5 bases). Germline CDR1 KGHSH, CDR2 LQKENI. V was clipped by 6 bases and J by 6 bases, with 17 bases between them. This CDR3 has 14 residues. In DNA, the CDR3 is TGTGCCAGCTCCCCTCGAGATGGGGGGGATGGCTACACCTTC. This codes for CASSPRDGGDGYTF.

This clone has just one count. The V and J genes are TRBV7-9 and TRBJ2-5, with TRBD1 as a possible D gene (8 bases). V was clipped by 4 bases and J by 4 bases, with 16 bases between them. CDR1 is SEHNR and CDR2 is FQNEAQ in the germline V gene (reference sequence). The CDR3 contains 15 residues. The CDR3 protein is CASSWGGQAGETQYF. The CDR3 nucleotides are TGTGCCAGCAGCTGGGGGGGACAGGCGGGAGAGACCCAGTACTTC.

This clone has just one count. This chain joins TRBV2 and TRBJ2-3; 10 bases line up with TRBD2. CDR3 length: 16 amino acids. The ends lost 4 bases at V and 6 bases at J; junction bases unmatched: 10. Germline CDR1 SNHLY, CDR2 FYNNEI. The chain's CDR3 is CASSVGTAGGEDTQYF. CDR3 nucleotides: TGTGCCAGCAGTGTCGGGACAGCGGGAGGGGAGGATACGCAGTATTTT.

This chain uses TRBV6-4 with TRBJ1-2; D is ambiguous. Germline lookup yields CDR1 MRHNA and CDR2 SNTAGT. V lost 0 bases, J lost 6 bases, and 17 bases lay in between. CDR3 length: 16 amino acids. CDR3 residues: CASSDSSDGVKDGYTF. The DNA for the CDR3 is TGTGCCAGCAGTGACTCGTCGGACGGGGTTAAAGATGGCTACACCTTC.

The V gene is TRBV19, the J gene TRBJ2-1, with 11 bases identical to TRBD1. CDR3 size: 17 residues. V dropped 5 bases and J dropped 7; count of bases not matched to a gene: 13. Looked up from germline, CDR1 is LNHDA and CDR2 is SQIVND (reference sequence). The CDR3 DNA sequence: TGTGCCAGTAGTTTTTTATCCGGGACAGGGGGACGAAATGAGCAGTTCTTC. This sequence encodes CASSFLSGTGGRNEQFF. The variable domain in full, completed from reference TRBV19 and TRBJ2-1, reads DGGITQSPKYLFRKEGQNVTLSCEQNLNHDAMYWYRQDPGQGLRLIYYSQIVNDFQKGDIAEGYSVSREKKESFPLTVTSAQKNPTAFYLCASSFLSGTGGRNEQFFGPGTRLTVL.

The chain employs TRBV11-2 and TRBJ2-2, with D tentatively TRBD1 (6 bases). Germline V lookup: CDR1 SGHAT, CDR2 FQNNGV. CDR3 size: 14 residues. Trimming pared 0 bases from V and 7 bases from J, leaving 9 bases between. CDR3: CASSLEGASGELFF. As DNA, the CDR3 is TGTGCCAGCAGCTTAGAGGGGGCTAGCGGGGAGCTGTTTTTT. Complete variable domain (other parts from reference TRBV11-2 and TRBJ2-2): EAGVAQSPRYKIIEKRQSVAFWCNPISGHATLYWYQQILGQGPKLLIQFQNNGVVDDSQLPKDRFSAERLKGVDSTLKIQPAKLEDSAVYLCASSLEGASGELFFGEGSRLTVL.

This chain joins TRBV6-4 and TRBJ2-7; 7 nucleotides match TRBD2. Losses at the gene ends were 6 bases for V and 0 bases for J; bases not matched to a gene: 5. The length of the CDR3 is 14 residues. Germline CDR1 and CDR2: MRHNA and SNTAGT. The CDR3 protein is CASSQRGSSYEQYF. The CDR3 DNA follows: TGTGCCAGCAGCCAGCGGGGTAGCTCCTACGAGCAGTACTTC.

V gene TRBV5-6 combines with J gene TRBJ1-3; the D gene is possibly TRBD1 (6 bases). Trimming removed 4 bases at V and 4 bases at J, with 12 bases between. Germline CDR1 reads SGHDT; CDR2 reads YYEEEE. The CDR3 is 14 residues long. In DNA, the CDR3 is TGTGCCAGCAGCCGAAAAGACAGGGGAAACACCATATATTTT. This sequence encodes CASSRKDRGNTIYF.